This is a list of T cell receptor beta chains from one sample in a study of T cell changes during pregnancy in multiple sclerosis. This table comes from immunoSEQ multiplex PCR, and its TCRdb copy is limited to in-frame clones, with some not included. The sample holds 70,000 to 100,000 clones, approximately 94% seen once. This specimen was peripheral blood, taken in the third trimester of pregnancy. Source of these receptors: a female donor with multiple sclerosis, enrolled in a pregnancy study. Both conserved end residues are part of each CDR3. The order of the fields is V gene, D gene, clone size, J gene, CDR3 protein, CDR3 DNA. A D gene is named only where the DNA matches it firmly. Only some rows state a clone size, as once, few, many or a class for expanded clones.

V gene: TRBV5-4
D gene: .
clone size: .
J gene: TRBJ1-1
CDR3 protein: CASSPGGAGSTEAFF
CDR3 DNA: TGTGCCAGCAGCCCGGGGGGGGCTGGGTCCACTGAAGCTTTCTTT

V gene: TRBV21-1
D gene: .
clone size: .
J gene: TRBJ1-5
CDR3 protein: CASSSVIGGRFNQPQHF
CDR3 DNA: TGTGCCAGCAGCTCCGTCATCGGGGGAAGGTTCAATCAGCCCCAGCATTTT

V gene: TRBV10-3
D gene: TRBD1
clone size: .
J gene: TRBJ1-6
CDR3 protein: CAISGQGYNSPLHF
CDR3 DNA: TGTGCCATCAGCGGACAGGGGTATAATTCACCCCTCCACTTT

V gene: TRBV5-4
D gene: TRBD1
clone size: few
J gene: TRBJ2-1
CDR3 protein: CASSSGQGGYNEQFF
CDR3 DNA: TGTGCCAGCAGCTCCGGACAGGGAGGTTACAATGAGCAGTTCTTC

V gene: TRBV28
D gene: TRBD2
clone size: .
J gene: TRBJ2-7
CDR3 protein: CASSSPAGGPQYEQYF
CDR3 DNA: TGTGCCAGCAGTTCACCGGCGGGAGGGCCTCAATACGAGCAGTACTTC

V gene: TRBV6-4
D gene: .
clone size: once
J gene: TRBJ1-5
CDR3 protein: CASMPFSGNQPQHF
CDR3 DNA: TGTGCCAGCATGCCCTTTTCAGGTAATCAGCCCCAGCATTTT

V gene: TRBV6-5
D gene: TRBD2
clone size: .
J gene: TRBJ2-1
CDR3 protein: CASTPTGGPYNEQFF
CDR3 DNA: TGTGCCAGCACCCCAACGGGAGGCCCCTACAATGAGCAGTTCTTC

V gene: TRBV29-1
D gene: TRBD1
clone size: once
J gene: TRBJ1-1
CDR3 protein: CSVLETGFGDTEAFF
CDR3 DNA: TGCAGCGTTCTAGAGACAGGGTTCGGGGACACTGAAGCTTTCTTT

V gene: TRBV6-1
D gene: TRBD1
clone size: .
J gene: TRBJ1-2
CDR3 protein: CASSGPRRGQGSYGYTF
CDR3 DNA: TGTGCCAGCAGTGGCCCTCGGCGAGGACAGGGGTCCTATGGCTACACCTTC

V gene: TRBV30
D gene: .
clone size: once
J gene: TRBJ1-2
CDR3 protein: CAWSGDRYGYTF
CDR3 DNA: TGTGCCTGGAGTGGAGATCGGTATGGCTACACCTTC

V gene: TRBV20-1
D gene: .
clone size: .
J gene: TRBJ2-7
CDR3 protein: CSAITGYEQYF
CDR3 DNA: TGCAGTGCCATTACGGGCTACGAGCAGTACTTC